This TCR beta chain originates from a study of T cell responses to AZD1222 COVID-19 vaccine. General observations from the study: Nearly half of spike-specific TCRs reportedly target variant regions that are unmutated in the B.1.351 and B.1.1.7 variants. Clonal diversity may have been underestimated, and the donors were mostly white British, with more females than males. AZD1222 recipients seropositive at baseline numbered only five to seven.

Only in-frame clones appear in the TCRdb table, and some are missing; sequencing was by immunoSEQ multiplex PCR. The sample lists under 150,000 clones, 85% to 95% occurring once. As concerns this clone: Its antigen is unknown.

Germline loops: CDR1 SGDLS, CDR2 YYNGEE. CDR3 size: 15 residues. Trimming took 3 bases from V and 1 from J; bases not matched to a gene: 6. The sample in question was peripheral blood, obtained on day 0 of AZD1222 vaccination. The TCR comes from an adult in good health. This rearrangement joins TRBV9 to TRBJ1-1; 7 nucleotides line up with TRBD1. The CDR3 DNA sequence: TGTGCCAGCAGCGACTCAGGGGGGTGGAACACTGAAGCTTTCTTT. Translating gives CASSDSGGWNTEAFF.